This entry features one T cell receptor beta chain sequence. This entry is derived from a study of PD-1 blockade in classical Hodgkin lymphoma. Repertoires were generated with immunoSEQ multiplex PCR, while TCRdb's copy carries only in-frame clones and drops some. There are tens of thousands of clones in the sample; under 75% occur only once, and around 1.2% lies in the top ten. This CDR3 region has 16 residues. Germline CDR1 and CDR2: SGHDT and YYEEEE. Trimming shortened V by 4 bases and J by 2 bases, and 18 bases separated the two germline ends. Stated time point: cycle 4 day 1 (C4D1), after five to seven weeks of nivolumab. Autologous stem cell transplantation was followed by relapse in every patient, and brentuximab vedotin exposure varied. Thawed PBMCs underwent magnetic negative selection to yield purified CD4+ T cells.

This chain links TRBV5-6 with TRBJ1-1; weak D call: TRBD1 (5 bases). Sequencing used CD4+ T cells from blood, obtained before the fourth cycle of nivolumab. This clonotype originated in a human donor with classical Hodgkin lymphoma. The DNA for the CDR3 is TGTGCCAGCAGCATTCACGGGGGGAGGTCTAACACTGAAGCTTTCTTT. Translation gives CASSIHGGRSNTEAFF.